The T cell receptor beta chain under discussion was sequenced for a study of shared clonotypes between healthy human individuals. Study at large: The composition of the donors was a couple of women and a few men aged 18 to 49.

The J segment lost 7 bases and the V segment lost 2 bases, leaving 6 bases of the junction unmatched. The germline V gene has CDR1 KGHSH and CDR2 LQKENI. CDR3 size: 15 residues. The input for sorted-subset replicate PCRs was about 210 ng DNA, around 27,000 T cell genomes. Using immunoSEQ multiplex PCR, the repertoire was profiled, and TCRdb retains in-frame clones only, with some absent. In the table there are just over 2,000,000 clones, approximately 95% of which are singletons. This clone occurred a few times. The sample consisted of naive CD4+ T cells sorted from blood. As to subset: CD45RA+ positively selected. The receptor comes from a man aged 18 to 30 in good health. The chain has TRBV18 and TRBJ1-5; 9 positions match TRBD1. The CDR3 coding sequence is TGTGCCAGCTCACCAGGGACAGGGTCCTGGCAGCCCCAGCATTTT. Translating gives CASSPGTGSWQPQHF.